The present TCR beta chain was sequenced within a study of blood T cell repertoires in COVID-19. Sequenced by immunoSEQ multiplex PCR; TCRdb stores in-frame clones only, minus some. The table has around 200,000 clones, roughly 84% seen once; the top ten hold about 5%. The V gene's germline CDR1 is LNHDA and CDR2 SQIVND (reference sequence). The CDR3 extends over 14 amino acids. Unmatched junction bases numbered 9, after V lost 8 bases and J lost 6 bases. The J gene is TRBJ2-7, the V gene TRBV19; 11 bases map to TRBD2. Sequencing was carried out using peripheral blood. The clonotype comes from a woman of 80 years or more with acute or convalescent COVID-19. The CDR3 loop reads CASQLAGVSGEQYF. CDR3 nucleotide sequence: TGTGCCAGTCAACTAGCGGGAGTATCGGGCGAGCAGTACTTC.